The present entry profiles one T cell receptor beta chain with its context. Its antigen is undetermined. The conserved final phenylalanine or tryptophan is absent from the CDR3, which likely points to a read error. V lost 0 bases, J lost 2 bases, and 8 bases lay in between. CDR3 length: 15 residues. In germline, CDR1 is SGHRS, CDR2 YFSETQ. Naive CD4+ T cells were purified with Tregs depleted by CD25. Overall study findings and caveats: Whole repertoires were not studied in the larger cohort, only one V-J beta rearrangement. Tumor Tregs overlapped most with tumor, then blood, naive CD4+ cells.

Semi-nested PCR with Nested Universal Primer A followed constant-region reverse priming of full-length variable regions. Each CDR3 protein is one row after TCRdb ran MiXCR on the 5' RACE reads. The repertoire holds tens of thousands of distinct CDR3 sequences, with around 28% as singletons. The V call is TRBV5-1, the J call TRBJ2-2; D gene ambiguous. Sample: naive CD4+ T cells sorted from blood. As to subset: naive CD4+ T cells, CD4+CD45RA+CD25-. This TCR derives from a female donor with breast cancer. The CDR3 reads CASSLGFRNTGELFL. DNA of the CDR3: TGCGCCAGCAGCTTGGGGTTCCGAAACACCGGGGAGCTGTTTCTT.